The T cell receptor beta chain under discussion was sequenced for a study of T cells in Graves' hyperthyroidism and ophthalmopathy. Overall study findings and caveats: Peripheral blood also featured most of the thyroid clonotypes expanded above 0.001.

Authors of the study amplified TCR beta CDR3 regions from RNA transcripts. A set of HTBI primers served as the primers for a first-round RT-PCR of the TCR CDR3. TCRdb reprocessed the multiplex PCR reads via MiXCR and lists one record per CDR3 protein. The sample carries about 350,000 distinct CDR3 sequences, 17% recorded once. This clonotype occurred many times. What it binds is not known. This CDR3 is built from 16 residues. The V segment lost 0 bases and the J segment 2 bases; nucleotides outside the gene matches: 5. Germline V lookup: CDR1 MNHEY, CDR2 SVGAGI. Material for sequencing was blood. The rearrangement joins TRBV6-5 to TRBJ2-3; 7 bases fit TRBD2. This clonotype was sampled from a woman aged 25-40 years with Graves' hyperthyroidism that later progressed to Graves' ophthalmopathy. The CDR3 bases are TGTGCCAGCAGTTACTCGCGGCGGGAGTCCACAGATACGCAGTATTTT. Protein product: CASSYSRRESTDTQYF.